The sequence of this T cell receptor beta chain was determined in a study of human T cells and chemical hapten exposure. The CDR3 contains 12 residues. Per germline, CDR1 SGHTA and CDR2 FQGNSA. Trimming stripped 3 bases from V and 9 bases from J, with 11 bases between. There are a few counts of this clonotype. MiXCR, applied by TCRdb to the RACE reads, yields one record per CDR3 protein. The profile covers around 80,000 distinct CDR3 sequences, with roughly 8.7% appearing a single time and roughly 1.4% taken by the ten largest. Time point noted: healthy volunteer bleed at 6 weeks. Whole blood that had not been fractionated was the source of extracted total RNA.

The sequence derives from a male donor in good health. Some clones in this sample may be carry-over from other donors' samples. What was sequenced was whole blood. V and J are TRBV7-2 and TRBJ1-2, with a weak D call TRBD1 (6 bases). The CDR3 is CASSLWGLSYTF. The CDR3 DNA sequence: TGTGCCAGCAGCTTGTGGGGGCTAAGCTACACCTTC.